This TCR beta chain was identified in a study of glioma-infiltrating T cells. Regarding the study as a whole: CDR3 overlap between tissue and blood was very small. Above-expected tissue-blood divergence occurred in all gliomas, most in low-grade ones.

This CDR3 has 13 amino acids. Using RNA template, CDR3s of TCR alpha and beta were amplified with iRepertoire arm-PCR. For one-step reverse transcription and amplification, about 85-400 ng of tissue mRNA or PBMC total RNA was used. A single record per CDR3 protein comes from TCRdb applying MiXCR to the multiplex PCR reads. The sample carries under 200,000 distinct CDR3 sequences, around 42% recorded once. For this clonotype: Its cognate antigen is unknown. The junction shows a germline mismatch at one end, possibly a read error.

Sequencing was performed on glioma tissue, nonneoplastic brain tissue, or PBMCs (not recorded which). This clonotype originated in a human donor with low-grade glioma or glioblastoma, undergoing nonglioma brain surgery, or in good health (not recorded which). The rearrangement joins TRBV12-3 or TRBV12-4 to TRBJ1-1; D is ambiguous. The CDR3 loop reads CGSSFGLNTEAFF. The CDR3 DNA reads TGTGGCAGCAGTTTCGGGCTGAACACTGAAGCTTTCTTT.